This T cell receptor (beta chain) was sequenced for a study of blood T cell repertoires in COVID-19. Across the study: Sites in the United States, Italy and Spain provided acute and convalescent COVID-19 samples. From T cells, B-cell-depleted T cells, or PBMCs came the material, which was cDNA or gDNA.

In the original workflow: Amplified reference gene primers provided the basis for estimating nucleated cell counts. Clones were sequenced by immunoSEQ multiplex PCR, and TCRdb holds only the in-frame ones, with some missing. V and J calls and clone size are copied from that table; D and trimming were computed from the DNA. The sample comprises about 250,000 clones, nearly 90% of which are singletons, and around 2.2% rests with the top ten. Per the germline V gene, CDR1 is LNHDA and CDR2 is SQIVND (reference sequence). V lost 3 bases to trimming and J lost 5 bases; unmatched junction nucleotides: 6. This CDR3 has 16 residues.

This TCR was sampled from a woman aged 40 to 55 who had recovered from COVID-19. The chain joins TRBV19 to TRBJ2-2, with TRBD1 matching 10 bases. Specimen: peripheral blood. In DNA, the CDR3 is TGTGCCAGTAGTATTTGGGACAGGGGAAGGACCGGGGAGCTGTTTTTT. Its translation is CASSIWDRGRTGELFF.